This T cell receptor beta chain was profiled in a study of identical twins. Study-level findings and limits: Compared with models, monozygotic twins showed more out-of-frame TCR alpha sharing. Zero-insertion analyses might be partly confounded by invariant T cells like MAIT and iNKT. Sequences that were out-of-frame, alpha and twin-shared displayed an excess of low generation probability. For out-of-frame beta sequences, excess twin sharing was weaker.

Only a few counts were recorded for this clonotype. The antigen is unknown. Germline assignment: CDR1 MNHEY and CDR2 SVGEGT. This CDR3 has 16 amino acids. The V gene lost 2 bases and the J gene lost 4 bases, with 18 bases spanning the gap. TCRdb re-derived calls from the 5' RACE reads in MiXCR, one entry per CDR3 protein. In the table there are 200,000 to 250,000 distinct CDR3 sequences, 10% to 13% of which are singletons. The specimen was memory T cells sorted from blood. This receptor was taken from a man aged 50 to 59 in good health. The chain is built from TRBV6-2 or TRBV6-3 and TRBJ2-7; the D gene could be TRBD1 or TRBD2 (5 bases each). The CDR3: CASSYRRGLQGYEQYF. CDR3 DNA: TGTGCCAGCAGTTACCGGCGAGGACTGCAGGGTTACGAGCAGTACTTC.